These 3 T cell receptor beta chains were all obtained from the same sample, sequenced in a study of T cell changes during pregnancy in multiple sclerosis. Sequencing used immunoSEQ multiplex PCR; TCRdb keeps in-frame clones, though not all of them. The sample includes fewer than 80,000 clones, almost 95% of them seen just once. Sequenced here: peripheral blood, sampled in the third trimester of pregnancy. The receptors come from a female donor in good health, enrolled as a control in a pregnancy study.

The CDR3 nucleotides read TGTGCCAGCAGTTTAAGGGGCCTCAACTACGAGCAGTACTTC. The encoded protein is CASSLRGLNYEQYF. This chain uses TRBV28 with TRBJ2-7; D might be TRBD1 (5 bases). This CDR3 comprises 14 residues. From germline, CDR1 is MDHEN and CDR2 SYDVKM. Trimming removed 2 bases from V and 3 bases from J, with 11 bases in between.

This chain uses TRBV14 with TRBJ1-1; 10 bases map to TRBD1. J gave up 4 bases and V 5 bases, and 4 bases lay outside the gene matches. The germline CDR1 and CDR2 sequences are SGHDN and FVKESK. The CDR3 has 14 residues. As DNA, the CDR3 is TGTGCCAGCAGCTTTAGACAGGGGGCCACTGAAGCTTTCTTT. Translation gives CASSFRQGATEAFF.

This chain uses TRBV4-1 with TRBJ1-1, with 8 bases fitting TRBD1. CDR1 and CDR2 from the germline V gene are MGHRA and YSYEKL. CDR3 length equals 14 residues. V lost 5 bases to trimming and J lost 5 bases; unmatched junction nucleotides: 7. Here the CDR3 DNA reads TGCGCCAGCAGCAGGGACAGGTGGAGTACTGAAGCTTTCTTT. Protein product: CASSRDRWSTEAFF.